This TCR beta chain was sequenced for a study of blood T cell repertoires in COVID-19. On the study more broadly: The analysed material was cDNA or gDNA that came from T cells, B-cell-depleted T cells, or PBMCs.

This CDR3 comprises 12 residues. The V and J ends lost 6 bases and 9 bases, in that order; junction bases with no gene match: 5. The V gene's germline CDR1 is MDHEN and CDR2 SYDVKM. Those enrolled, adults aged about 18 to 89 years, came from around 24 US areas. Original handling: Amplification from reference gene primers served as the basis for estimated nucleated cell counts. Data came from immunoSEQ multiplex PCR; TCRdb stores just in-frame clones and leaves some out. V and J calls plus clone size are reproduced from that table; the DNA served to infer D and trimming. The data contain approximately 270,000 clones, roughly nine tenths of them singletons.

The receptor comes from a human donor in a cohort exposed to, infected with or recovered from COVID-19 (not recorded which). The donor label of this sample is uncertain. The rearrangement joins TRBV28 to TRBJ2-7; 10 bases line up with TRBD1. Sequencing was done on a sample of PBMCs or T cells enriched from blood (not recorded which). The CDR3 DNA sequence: TGTGCCAGCAGCTGGGACAGGGGACGGCAGTACTTC. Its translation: CASSWDRGRQYF.